This T cell receptor (beta chain) was recovered during a study of T cell clonotyping in hematopoietic cell transplantation. Profiling relied on immunoSEQ multiplex PCR, and the TCRdb table lists in-frame clones only, not all of them. Of 65,000 to 80,000 clones in the sample, around 96% were seen once. The V and J ends lost 2 bases and 6 bases respectively, with 15 bases between them. Germline CDR1 is SGHDT and CDR2 is YYEEEE. The CDR3 is 14 amino acids. Time point noted: recipient sample about 28 days before transplant, after cytoreduction. This chain uses TRBV5-6 with TRBJ2-7; D is unclear. This TCR came from a woman aged 45-65 years with acute myeloid leukemia. Some clones in this sample may be carry-over from other donors' samples. Material: peripheral blood mononuclear cells, obtained before stem cell transplant. CDR3 region: CASSLTLSFLEQYF. As DNA, the CDR3 is TGTGCCAGCAGCTTAACACTGTCTTTTCTCGAGCAGTACTTC.